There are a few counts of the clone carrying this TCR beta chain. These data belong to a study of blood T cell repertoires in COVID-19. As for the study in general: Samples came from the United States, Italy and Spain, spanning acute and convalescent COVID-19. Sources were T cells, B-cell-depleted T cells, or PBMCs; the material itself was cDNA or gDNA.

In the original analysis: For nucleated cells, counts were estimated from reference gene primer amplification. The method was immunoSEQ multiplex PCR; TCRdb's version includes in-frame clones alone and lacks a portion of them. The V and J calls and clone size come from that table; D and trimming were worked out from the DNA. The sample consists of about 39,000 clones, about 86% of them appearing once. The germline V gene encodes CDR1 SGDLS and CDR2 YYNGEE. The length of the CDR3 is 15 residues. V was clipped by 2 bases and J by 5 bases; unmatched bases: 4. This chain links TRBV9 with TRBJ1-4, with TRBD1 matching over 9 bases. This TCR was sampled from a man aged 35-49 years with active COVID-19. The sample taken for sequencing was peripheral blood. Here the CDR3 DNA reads TGTGCCAGCAGCGTCTCCGGGACAGGGAATGAAAAACTGTTTTTT. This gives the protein CASSVSGTGNEKLFF.